The T cell receptor beta chain under discussion was sequenced for a study of T cell responses to AZD1222 COVID-19 vaccine. Findings and caveats of the study: Within unmutated variant regions lay the reported targets of nearly half of spike-specific TCRs.

Turning to this clone: Its antigen remains unknown.

Method: immunoSEQ multiplex PCR; TCRdb's copy keeps in-frame clones and lacks some. The sample lists roughly 72,000 clones; 70% to 90% were seen once. Germline CDR1 is WNHNN and CDR2 is SYGVQD (reference sequence). The CDR3 has 20 amino acids. V was cut by 0 bases and J by 0 bases, with 21 bases left in between. This chain joins TRBV10-1 and TRBJ1-5; D might be TRBD1 (6 bases). The origin of this receptor is an adult who received the MenACWY meningococcal vaccine as a control. The sample consisted of peripheral blood, taken 28 days after the second dose of the MenACWY control vaccine. CDR3 bases: TGCGCCAGCAGTGAGTCAGGGGTCCCGGGACATGGGGTTAGCAATCAGCCCCAGCATTTT. Translated: CASSESGVPGHGVSNQPQHF.